These 9 T cell receptor beta chains were sequenced from one sample in a study of shared clonotypes between healthy human individuals. The data were produced by immunoSEQ multiplex PCR, yet TCRdb's version contains in-frame clones alone and is incomplete. The data contain about 460,000 clones, roughly four fifths of them singletons. Sequencing was done on a sample of PBMCs. The source of these receptors is a woman between 35 and 50 years old in good health. Some clones in this sample may be carry-over from other donors' samples.

A word on this clone: With a far larger clone one base away, a read error is the likely cause. The sample carries other DNA sequences with the same CDR3. This chain links TRBV27 with TRBJ1-2; 7 bases agree with TRBD1. The J segment lost 7 bases and the V segment lost 6 bases, leaving 8 bases of the junction unmatched. Germline V gene lookup returns CDR1 MNHEY and CDR2 SMNVEV (reference sequence). The CDR3 spans 13 residues. The CDR3 protein is CASRQGVGRGYTF. The CDR3 DNA is TGTGCCAGCAGGCAGGGGGTCGGGCGTGGCTACACCTTC.

CDR3 sequence reads: CASSLLPGHDYGYTF. In DNA form, the CDR3 reads TGTGCCAGCAGCCTACTACCGGGACACGACTATGGCTACACCTTC. V is TRBV7-3 and J is TRBJ1-2; tentative D call: TRBD1 (6 bases). Germline V gives CDR1 SGHTA, CDR2 FQGTGA. This CDR3 is 15 amino acids long. Trimming took 5 bases from V and 3 from J, leaving 16 bases between them.

Ten or more counts support this clone. This chain links TRBV15 with TRBJ1-2; possibly TRBD1 for D (5 bases). The V gene's germline CDR1 is LNHNV and CDR2 YYDKDF (reference sequence). Deletions cut 0 bases from V and 7 bases from J, with 12 bases between. This CDR3 comprises 14 residues. DNA for the CDR3: TGTGCCACCAGCAGAGATAGCAGGGATGGTGGCTACACCTTC. This encodes CATSRDSRDGGYTF. Based on the CDR3 plus reference TRBV15 and TRBJ1-2, the full variable domain is DAMVIQNPRYQVTQFGKPVTLSCSQTLNHNVMYWYQQKSSQAPKLLFHYYDKDFNNEADTPDNFQSRRPNTSFCFLDIRSPGLGDTAMYLCATSRDSRDGGYTFGSGTRLTVV.

Written as DNA, the CDR3 is TGTGCCAGCAGCCGTACTAGCGGGGGGTACAATGAGCAGTTCTTC. Encoded protein: CASSRTSGGYNEQFF. This sequence joins TRBV11-2 and TRBJ2-1; 12 nucleotides agree with TRBD2. V was pared by 5 bases and J by 4 bases, with 3 bases of the junction left unmatched. In germline, CDR1 is SGHAT, CDR2 FQNNGV. There are 15 residues in the CDR3.

Only one count was recorded for this clone. This chain connects TRBV19 to TRBJ2-1, with 11 bases matching TRBD2. Germline CDR1 LNHDA, CDR2 SQIVND (reference sequence). There are 16 residues in the CDR3. V was pared by 1 base and J by 8 bases, with 7 bases of the junction left unmatched. The CDR3 here is CASSIGKLAGADEQFF. The CDR3 DNA follows: TGTGCCAGTAGTATAGGGAAACTAGCGGGGGCTGATGAGCAGTTCTTC.

On this clone itself: The sample holds other DNA sequences that translate to the same CDR3. This rearrangement joins TRBV9 to TRBJ1-2; no clear D gene. This CDR3 spans 12 amino acids. Germline V CDR1 and CDR2: SGDLS, YYNGEE. V lost 0 bases and J lost 7, with 7 bases in between. CDR3 sequence reads: CASSVAGSGYTF. The DNA for the CDR3 is TGTGCCAGCAGCGTAGCTGGGAGTGGCTACACCTTC.

V gene TRBV30 combines with J gene TRBJ2-7, with 9 positions matching TRBD2. V shed 3 bases and J 4 bases; nucleotides not matched to a gene: 4. This CDR3 contains 13 residues. Germline assignment: CDR1 GTSNPN and CDR2 SVGIG (reference sequence). The CDR3: CAWRRSGSYEQYF. CDR3 bases: TGTGCCTGGAGGCGTAGCGGGAGTTACGAGCAGTACTTC.

As to this clone: Other DNA sequences in the same sample also yield this CDR3. This chain links TRBV5-1 with TRBJ1-4, with unresolved D. This CDR3 is 14 amino acids long. The V end was cut by 1 base, the J end by 4 bases, with 8 bases between. The germline V gene encodes CDR1 SGHRS and CDR2 YFSETQ. The chain's CDR3 is CASSLSGNNEKLFF. As DNA, the CDR3 is TGCGCCAGCAGCTTGTCGGGGAATAATGAAAAACTGTTTTTT.

V and J are TRBV2 and TRBJ2-7; D gene ambiguous. The CDR3 loop spans 13 amino acids. Trimming stripped 7 bases from V and 3 bases from J, with 13 bases between. CDR1 is SNHLY, CDR2 FYNNEI, per germline. As DNA, the CDR3 is TGTGCCAGCACGTGGGAAAACTACTACGAGCAGTACTTC. Protein product: CASTWENYYEQYF. The variable domain in full, completed from reference TRBV2 and TRBJ2-7, reads EPEVTQTPSHQVTQMGQEVILRCVPISNHLYFYWYRQILGQKVEFLVSFYNNEISEKSEIFDDQFSVERPDGSNFTLKIRSTKLEDSAMYFCASTWENYYEQYFGPGTRLTVT.